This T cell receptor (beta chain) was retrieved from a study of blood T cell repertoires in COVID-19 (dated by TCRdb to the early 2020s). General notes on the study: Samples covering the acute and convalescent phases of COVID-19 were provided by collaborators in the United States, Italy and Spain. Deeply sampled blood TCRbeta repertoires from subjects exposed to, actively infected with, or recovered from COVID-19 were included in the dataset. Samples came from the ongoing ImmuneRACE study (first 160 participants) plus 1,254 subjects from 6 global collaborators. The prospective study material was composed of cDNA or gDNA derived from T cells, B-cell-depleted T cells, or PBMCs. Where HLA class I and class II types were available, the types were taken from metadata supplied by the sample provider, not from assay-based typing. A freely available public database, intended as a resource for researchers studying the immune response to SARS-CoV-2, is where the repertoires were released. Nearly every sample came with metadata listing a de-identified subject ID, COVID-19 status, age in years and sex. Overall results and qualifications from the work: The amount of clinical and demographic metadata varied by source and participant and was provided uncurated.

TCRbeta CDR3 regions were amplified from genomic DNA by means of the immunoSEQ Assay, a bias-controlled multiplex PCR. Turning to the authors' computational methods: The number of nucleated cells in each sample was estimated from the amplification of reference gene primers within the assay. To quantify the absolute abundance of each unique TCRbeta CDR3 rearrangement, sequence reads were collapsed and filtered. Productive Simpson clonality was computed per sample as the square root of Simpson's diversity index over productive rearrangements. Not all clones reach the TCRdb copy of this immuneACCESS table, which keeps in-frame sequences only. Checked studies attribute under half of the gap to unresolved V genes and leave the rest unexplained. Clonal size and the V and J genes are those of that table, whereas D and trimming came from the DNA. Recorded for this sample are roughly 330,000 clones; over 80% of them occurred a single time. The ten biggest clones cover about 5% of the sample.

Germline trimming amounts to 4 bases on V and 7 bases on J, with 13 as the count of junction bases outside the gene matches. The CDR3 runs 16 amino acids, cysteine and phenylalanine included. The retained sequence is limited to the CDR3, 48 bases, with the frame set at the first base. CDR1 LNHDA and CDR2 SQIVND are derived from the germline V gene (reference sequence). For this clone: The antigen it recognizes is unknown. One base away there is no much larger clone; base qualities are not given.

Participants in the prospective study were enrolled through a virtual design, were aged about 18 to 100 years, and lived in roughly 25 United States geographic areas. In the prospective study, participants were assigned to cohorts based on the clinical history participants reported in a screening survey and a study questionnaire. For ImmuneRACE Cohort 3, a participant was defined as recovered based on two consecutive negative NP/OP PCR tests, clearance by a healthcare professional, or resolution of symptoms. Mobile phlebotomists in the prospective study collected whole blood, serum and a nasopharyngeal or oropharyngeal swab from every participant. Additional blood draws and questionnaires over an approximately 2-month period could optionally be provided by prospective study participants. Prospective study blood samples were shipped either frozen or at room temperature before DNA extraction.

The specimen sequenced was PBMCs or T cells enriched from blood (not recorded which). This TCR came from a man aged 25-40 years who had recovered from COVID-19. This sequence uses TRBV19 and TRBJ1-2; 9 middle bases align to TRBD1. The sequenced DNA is TGTGCCAGTAGTACCAGGACAGGGGCAATATCGGGTGGCTACACCTTC. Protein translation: CASSTRTGAISGGYTF.